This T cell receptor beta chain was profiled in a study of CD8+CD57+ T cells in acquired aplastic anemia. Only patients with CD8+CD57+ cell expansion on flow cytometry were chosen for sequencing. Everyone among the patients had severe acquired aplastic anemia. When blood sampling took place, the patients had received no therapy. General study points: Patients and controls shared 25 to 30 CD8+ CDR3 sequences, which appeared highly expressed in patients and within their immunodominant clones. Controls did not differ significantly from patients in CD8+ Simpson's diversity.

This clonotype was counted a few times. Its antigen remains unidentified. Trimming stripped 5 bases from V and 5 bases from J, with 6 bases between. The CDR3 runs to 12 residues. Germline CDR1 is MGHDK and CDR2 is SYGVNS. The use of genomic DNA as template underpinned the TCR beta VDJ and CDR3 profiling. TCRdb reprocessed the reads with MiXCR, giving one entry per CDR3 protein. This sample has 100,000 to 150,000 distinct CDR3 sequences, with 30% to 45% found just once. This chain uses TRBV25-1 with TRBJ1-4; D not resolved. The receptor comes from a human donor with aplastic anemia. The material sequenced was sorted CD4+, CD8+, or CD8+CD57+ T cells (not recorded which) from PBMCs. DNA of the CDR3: TGTGCCAGCAGTCTTCCCAATGAAAAACTGTTTTTT. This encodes CASSLPNEKLFF.